The TCR beta chain described here comes from a study of early T cells in non-severe SARS-CoV-2 infection. This clonotype was picked up one time. TCRdb analysed the 5' RACE reads with MiXCR anew, one entry per CDR3 protein. This table holds approximately 97,000 distinct CDR3 sequences, 11% found once. The sample consisted of whole blood, taken at baseline. The receptor's source is an adult who was a healthcare worker with PCR-confirmed SARS-CoV-2 infection or an uninfected control (not recorded which).

Written as DNA, the CDR3 is TGTGCCAGTAGGCAGGACAGGGACAACAATGAGCAGTTCTTC. Translated, it gives CASRQDRDNNEQFF. The chain couples TRBV19 to TRBJ2-1; 8 bases map to TRBD1. Trimming took 6 bases from V and 5 from J; bases not matched to a gene: 6. The germline V gene encodes CDR1 LNHDA and CDR2 SQIVND (reference sequence). The CDR3 sequence is 14 residues long. Supplemented by reference TRBV19 and TRBJ2-1, the full variable domain reads DGGITQSPKYLFRKEGQNVTLSCEQNLNHDAMYWYRQDPGQGLRLIYYSQIVNDFQKGDIAEGYSVSREKKESFPLTVTSAQKNPTAFYLCASRQDRDNNEQFFGPGTRLTVL.